Listed below are T cell receptor beta chains from one sample, sequenced in a study of human T cells and chemical hapten exposure. TCRdb called the RACE reads again in MiXCR, with one record for every CDR3 protein. The data contain over 130,000 distinct CDR3 sequences, 10% to 15% of them singletons. Source: whole blood, taken in connection with sensitization to the hapten diphenylcyclopropenone (DPC). These receptors were taken from a woman aged 45 to 65 with alopecia areata. Some clones in this sample may be carry-over from other donors' samples. The CDR3 runs from the conserved cysteine through the conserved F or W. D genes are given only for firm matches. Clone size, where shown, is once, few, many, or a class for clones that have expanded.

V: TRBV6-2/TRBV6-3; J: TRBJ2-1; D: TRBD1; size: -; DNA: TGTGCCAGCAGACTGGCCGGGACAGGGGGCTACAATGAGCAGTTCTTC; CDR3: CASRLAGTGGYNEQFF
V: TRBV2; J: TRBJ2-3; D: -; size: many; DNA: TGTGCCAGCAGTGCTGGCAGGGTACCAGATACGCAGTATTTT; CDR3: CASSAGRVPDTQYF
V: TRBV28; J: TRBJ1-6; D: -; size: -; DNA: TGTGCCAGCAGTTTCGACGGTTCACCCCTCCACTTT; CDR3: CASSFDGSPLHF
V: TRBV11-2; J: TRBJ2-1; D: TRBD2; size: few; DNA: TGTGCCAGCAGCCCCAGGACTAGCCCGAGCTCCTACAATGAGCAGTTCTTC; CDR3: CASSPRTSPSSYNEQFF
V: TRBV15; J: TRBJ2-7; D: -; size: -; DNA: TGTGCCACCAGCAGAGATGGTTTCTACGAGCAGTACTTC; CDR3: CATSRDGFYEQYF
V: TRBV29-1; J: TRBJ1-1; D: -; size: -; DNA: TGCAGCGTTGGAAGGGTGGGCGCTGAAGCTTTCTTT; CDR3: CSVGRVGAEAFF
V: TRBV28; J: TRBJ1-5; D: -; size: -; DNA: TGTGCCAGCAGTGGGGGCAATCAGCCCCAGCATTTT; CDR3: CASSGGNQPQHF
V: TRBV5-1; J: TRBJ2-6; D: -; size: once; DNA: TGCGCCAGCAGCTCCGGGGTTACTGGGGCCAACGTCCTGACTTTC; CDR3: CASSSGVTGANVLTF
V: TRBV6-2/TRBV6-3; J: TRBJ1-5; D: TRBD1; size: few; DNA: TGTGCCACGTTCGTCAGGACAGGGAGCAATCAGCCCCAGCATTTT; CDR3: CATFVRTGSNQPQHF
V: TRBV30; J: TRBJ2-6; D: -; size: -; DNA: TGTGCCTGGAGGGACGGACACTCTGGGGCCAACGTCCTGATTTTC; CDR3: CAWRDGHSGANVLIF
V: TRBV19; J: TRBJ1-2; D: TRBD1; size: many; DNA: TGTGCCACTCCGGGACAGGGGAACTATGGCTACACCTTC; CDR3: CATPGQGNYGYTF
V: TRBV7-3; J: TRBJ2-2; D: -; size: many; DNA: TGTGCCAGCAGCCCGCCGGGCAGGGGGGACACCGGGGAGCTGTTTTTT; CDR3: CASSPPGRGDTGELFF
V: TRBV7-9; J: TRBJ2-2; D: TRBD2; size: few; DNA: TGTGCCAGCAGCCCAGTAGCGGGAGATACCGGGGAGCTGTTTTTT; CDR3: CASSPVAGDTGELFF
V: TRBV11-2; J: TRBJ2-3; D: TRBD1; size: many; DNA: TGTGCCAGCAGCTTATATACAGGGGCCACAGATACGCAGTATTTT; CDR3: CASSLYTGATDTQYF
V: TRBV7-2; J: TRBJ2-1; D: TRBD2; size: -; DNA: TGTGCCAGCAGCTTACGACTAGCGGGGGTGATGGGCAAGTTCTTC; CDR3: CASSLRLAGVMGKFF
V: TRBV20-1; J: TRBJ2-7; D: TRBD2; size: few; DNA: TGCAGTGCTAGCACGTTGCATCTAGCGGATTCGAGGGGCGAGCAGTACTTC; CDR3: CSASTLHLADSRGEQYF
V: TRBV5-5; J: TRBJ2-7; D: TRBD1; size: -; DNA: TGTGCCAGCAGCTTGGACAGGGGGCTTCGGGAGCAGTACTTC; CDR3: CASSLDRGLREQYF
V: TRBV7-2; J: TRBJ2-7; D: -; size: few; DNA: TGTGCCAGCAGCTTATTCCCCCAGGCTAGCGCCGAGCAGTACTTC; CDR3: CASSLFPQASAEQYF
V: TRBV7-3; J: TRBJ2-1; D: -; size: many; DNA: TGTGCCAGCAGCTTAAGCGGAGGGGTAAATGAGCAGTTCTTC; CDR3: CASSLSGGVNEQFF
V: TRBV12-3/TRBV12-4; J: TRBJ2-7; D: -; size: -; DNA: TGTGCCAGCAGTTTAGGGTCCGGGACCGAGCAGTACTTC; CDR3: CASSLGSGTEQYF
V: TRBV30; J: TRBJ2-2; D: -; size: -; DNA: TGTGCCCTCACTGCCGGAGGGGAGCTGTTTTTT; CDR3: CALTAGGELFF
V: TRBV7-7; J: TRBJ2-2; D: -; size: -; DNA: TGTGCTAGCAGCTTAGAAGCTCTGGGATACGCGAACACCGGGGAGCTGTTTTTT; CDR3: CASSLEALGYANTGELFF
V: TRBV18; J: TRBJ1-1; D: -; size: few; DNA: TGTGCCAGCTCACAGATGGACAGCAACACTGAAGCTTTCTTT; CDR3: CASSQMDSNTEAFF
V: TRBV27; J: TRBJ1-4; D: -; size: -; DNA: TGTGCCAGCAGAAGGAGAGCCCATAATGAAAAACTGTTTTTT; CDR3: CASRRRAHNEKLFF
V: TRBV3-1; J: TRBJ2-5; D: TRBD2; size: -; DNA: TGTGCCAGCAGCCAACGGACTAGAGGAACCCGGGGGACCCAGTACTTC; CDR3: CASSQRTRGTRGTQYF
V: TRBV12-3/TRBV12-4; J: TRBJ1-4; D: TRBD1; size: few; DNA: TGTGCCAGCAGTTTAGGCCTCATCGTTCAGGGGGTCAATGAAAAACTGTTTTTT; CDR3: CASSLGLIVQGVNEKLFF
V: TRBV11-3; J: TRBJ1-6; D: -; size: few; DNA: TGTGCCAGCAGCCCCGGGGCGCCTGATTCACCCCTCCACTTT; CDR3: CASSPGAPDSPLHF
V: TRBV29-1; J: TRBJ1-3; D: -; size: few; DNA: TGCAGCGTTGTTGTGCAGCCAGGAAACACCATATATTTT; CDR3: CSVVVQPGNTIYF
V: TRBV6-2/TRBV6-3; J: TRBJ2-7; D: TRBD2; size: -; DNA: TGTGCCAGCAGTTACTCGGAGAGCGGGGTCTCCTACGAGCAGTACTTC; CDR3: CASSYSESGVSYEQYF
V: TRBV15; J: TRBJ2-3; D: -; size: few; DNA: TGTGCCACCAGCAGAGGAGGGCAGGGCTTCACAGATACGCAGTATTTT; CDR3: CATSRGGQGFTDTQYF
V: TRBV10-3; J: TRBJ2-2; D: TRBD2; size: -; DNA: TGTGCCATCAGTGGGGTAGGTGCGGGAGCCACCGGGGAGCTGTTTTTT; CDR3: CAISGVGAGATGELFF
V: TRBV6-5; J: TRBJ1-1; D: -; size: -; DNA: TGTGCCAGCAGTTACTCTAACCCTCCGATAGCTTTCTTT; CDR3: CASSYSNPPIAFF
V: TRBV3-2; J: TRBJ1-1; D: -; size: few; DNA: TGTGCCAGCAGCCTGGGACCGGAGAACACTGAAGCTTTCTTT; CDR3: CASSLGPENTEAFF
V: TRBV10-3; J: TRBJ2-7; D: TRBD2; size: -; DNA: TGTGCCATCAACTCGCGGGAGGGCCTAAGAAGTGTTGGCGAGCAGTACTTC; CDR3: CAINSREGLRSVGEQYF
V: TRBV11-3; J: TRBJ2-6; D: TRBD1; size: few; DNA: TGTGCCAGCAGCTTAGGGCAGGGGGTCGGCTCTGGGGCCAACGTCCTGACTTTC; CDR3: CASSLGQGVGSGANVLTF
V: TRBV7-6; J: TRBJ2-2; D: -; size: many; DNA: TGTGCCAGCACCCCACGGGTTAGCGGAGGGGCTAACACCGGGGAGCTGTTTTTT; CDR3: CASTPRVSGGANTGELFF
V: TRBV27; J: TRBJ2-7; D: -; size: few; DNA: TGTGCCAGCAGTCTACTCGTGGGGGAGCAGTACTTC; CDR3: CASSLLVGEQYF